The clone carrying this TCR beta chain was counted ten times or more. The antigen remains undetermined. Time point defined: patch test 1, 2 weeks after DPC sensitization. The treatment: therapeutic diphenylcyclopropenone sensitization with weekly scalp DPC. The template was total RNA from unfractionated whole blood. After removal of 4 bases from V and 5 bases from J, the junction contained 12 bases not matched to a gene. CDR1 and CDR2 from the germline V gene are SQVTM and ANQGSEA. This CDR3 has 16 residues. This specimen comes from a study of human T cells and chemical hapten exposure. Study in general: Skin on the upper inner arm, roughly 2 cm by roughly 2 cm in size, was sensitized with 2% DPC. Patients' scalps got diphenylcyclopropenone weekly throughout the approximately 22-week study.

General observations from the study: It was expanded TCRs that formed significantly more large CDR3 similarity clusters than controls did. DPC sensitization produced no change in TCRs with frequency above 1 in 1000.

TCRdb ran MiXCR on the RACE reads and lists one entry per CDR3 protein. The sample has approximately 52,000 distinct CDR3 sequences; approximately 9.9% are singletons. The V and J genes are TRBV29-1 and TRBJ2-7, with 12 bases aligning to TRBD2. The sample was whole blood, taken in connection with sensitization to the hapten diphenylcyclopropenone (DPC). This clonotype was sampled from a woman aged 40 to 49 with alopecia areata. Some clones in this sample may be carry-over from other donors' samples. This chain's CDR3 is CSVVASGRALNHEQYF. For the CDR3, the DNA is TGCAGCGTTGTGGCTAGCGGGAGGGCCCTGAACCACGAGCAGTACTTC.